This is a list of T cell receptor beta chains from one sample in a study of cytomegalovirus exposure and HLA in healthy donors. Sequencing was performed with immunoSEQ multiplex PCR; in TCRdb, only in-frame clones are kept and a portion is missing. Of 150,000 to 200,000 clones in the sample, roughly 80% were seen once. The sequencing sample was made of PBMCs. Receptors originate from a man aged 50-59 years in good health and CMV-seronegative. The CDR3 runs from the conserved cysteine through the conserved F or W. A D gene is named only where the DNA matches it firmly. Size tells how often a clone was seen (once, few, many) or the class of an expanded clone, and some rows leave it out.

abundance: once; j_gene: TRBJ1-5; v_gene: TRBV28; d_gene: NA; CDR3aa: CASSTPGIWQPQHF; CDR3nt: TGTGCCAGCAGTACCCCAGGGATATGGCAGCCCCAGCATTTT
abundance: NA; j_gene: TRBJ2-2; v_gene: TRBV9; d_gene: TRBD1; CDR3aa: CASSVAVGGQGKNTGELFF; CDR3nt: TGTGCCAGCAGCGTAGCTGTGGGGGGACAGGGGAAGAACACCGGGGAGCTGTTTTTT
abundance: NA; j_gene: TRBJ1-2; v_gene: TRBV7-2; d_gene: NA; CDR3aa: CASSLVLGGGRGYTF; CDR3nt: TGTGCCAGCAGCTTAGTGTTAGGGGGGGGGCGTGGCTACACCTTC
abundance: NA; j_gene: TRBJ2-5; v_gene: TRBV7-2; d_gene: TRBD1; CDR3aa: CASSSPTGGETQYF; CDR3nt: TGTGCCAGCAGCTCCCCGACAGGGGGGGAGACCCAGTACTTC
abundance: NA; j_gene: TRBJ2-1; v_gene: TRBV27; d_gene: NA; CDR3aa: CASSLPSYNEQFF; CDR3nt: TGTGCCAGCAGTTTACCCTCTTACAATGAGCAGTTCTTC
abundance: NA; j_gene: TRBJ2-7; v_gene: TRBV6-4; d_gene: NA; CDR3aa: CASSGWQGLNYEQYF; CDR3nt: TGTGCCAGCAGTGGGTGGCAGGGGTTGAACTACGAGCAGTACTTC
abundance: NA; j_gene: TRBJ1-1; v_gene: TRBV7-2; d_gene: NA; CDR3aa: CASAVRDTYEAFF; CDR3nt: TGTGCCAGCGCTGTCCGGGACACCTATGAAGCTTTCTTT
abundance: NA; j_gene: TRBJ1-5; v_gene: TRBV19; d_gene: TRBD1; CDR3aa: CASSSLRAGGPQHF; CDR3nt: TGTGCCAGTAGTTCTCTGAGAGCAGGGGGGCCCCAGCATTTT
abundance: NA; j_gene: TRBJ2-5; v_gene: TRBV5-5; d_gene: TRBD1; CDR3aa: CASSLGDRERETQYF; CDR3nt: TGTGCCAGCAGCCTGGGGGACAGGGAAAGGGAGACCCAGTACTTC
abundance: NA; j_gene: TRBJ2-5; v_gene: TRBV4-3; d_gene: TRBD1; CDR3aa: CASSQGQGVETQYF; CDR3nt: TGCGCCAGCAGCCAAGGACAGGGGGTAGAGACCCAGTACTTC
abundance: NA; j_gene: TRBJ1-5; v_gene: TRBV19; d_gene: NA; CDR3aa: CASSIVRAPRGNQPQHF; CDR3nt: TGTGCCAGTAGTATAGTCCGGGCCCCGCGGGGCAATCAGCCCCAGCATTTT
abundance: NA; j_gene: TRBJ2-5; v_gene: TRBV18; d_gene: NA; CDR3aa: CASSPRVAGLPRTQYF; CDR3nt: TGTGCCAGCTCACCACGAGTTGCGGGGCTCCCCCGGACCCAGTACTTC
abundance: NA; j_gene: TRBJ2-7; v_gene: TRBV6-5; d_gene: TRBD1; CDR3aa: CASKRTGPSYEQYF; CDR3nt: TGTGCCAGCAAACGGACAGGGCCTTCCTACGAGCAGTACTTC
abundance: NA; j_gene: TRBJ2-7; v_gene: TRBV5-1; d_gene: TRBD1; CDR3aa: CASSEVDRGPYEQYF; CDR3nt: TGCGCCAGCAGCGAGGTAGACAGGGGGCCCTACGAGCAGTACTTC
abundance: once; j_gene: TRBJ2-1; v_gene: TRBV28; d_gene: TRBD1; CDR3aa: CASSSNRYGTGGAYNEQFF; CDR3nt: TGTGCCAGCAGTTCAAATCGTTACGGGACAGGGGGCGCCTACAATGAGCAGTTCTTC
abundance: few; j_gene: TRBJ2-6; v_gene: TRBV7-9; d_gene: TRBD1; CDR3aa: CASSSTRDRVDSGANVLTF; CDR3nt: TGTGCCAGCAGCTCGACCCGGGACAGGGTTGACTCTGGGGCCAACGTCCTGACTTTC
abundance: once; j_gene: TRBJ2-1; v_gene: TRBV28; d_gene: TRBD2; CDR3aa: CASSLTQRSGSLWYEQFF; CDR3nt: TGTGCCAGCAGTTTAACCCAGCGTAGCGGGAGCCTTTGGTATGAGCAGTTCTTC
abundance: NA; j_gene: TRBJ2-1; v_gene: TRBV28; d_gene: TRBD2; CDR3aa: CASSSGTSGYNEQFF; CDR3nt: TGTGCCAGCAGTTCCGGGACTAGCGGGTACAATGAGCAGTTCTTC
abundance: NA; j_gene: TRBJ2-2; v_gene: TRBV28; d_gene: TRBD2; CDR3aa: CATSFSGTGELFF; CDR3nt: TGTGCCACCAGTTTTAGCGGGACCGGGGAGCTGTTTTTT
abundance: NA; j_gene: TRBJ2-2; v_gene: TRBV28; d_gene: NA; CDR3aa: CASTDRLNTGELFF; CDR3nt: TGTGCCAGCACTGACAGGCTGAACACCGGGGAGCTGTTTTTT
abundance: NA; j_gene: TRBJ2-1; v_gene: TRBV7-9; d_gene: NA; CDR3aa: CASSPTSRNEQFF; CDR3nt: TGTGCCAGCAGCCCTACTTCCCGGAATGAGCAGTTCTTC
abundance: NA; j_gene: TRBJ2-2; v_gene: TRBV14; d_gene: TRBD2; CDR3aa: CASSQEGSGRARELFF; CDR3nt: TGTGCCAGCAGCCAAGAAGGCAGCGGGAGGGCCCGGGAGCTGTTTTTT
abundance: NA; j_gene: TRBJ2-1; v_gene: TRBV10-1; d_gene: NA; CDR3aa: CASSELREQFF; CDR3nt: TGCGCCAGCAGTGAGTTGAGGGAGCAGTTCTTC
abundance: once; j_gene: TRBJ2-4; v_gene: TRBV7-9; d_gene: NA; CDR3aa: CASSGARSDKNIQYF; CDR3nt: TGTGCCAGCAGCGGGGCTCGTTCGGATAAAAACATTCAGTACTTC